This T cell receptor (beta chain) was captured by sequencing in a study of cytomegalovirus exposure and HLA in healthy donors. Findings and caveats of the study: Apparent HLA restriction characterized most CMV-associated TCR beta chains in a later analysis. Immune exposure data for these donors was limited to CMV serostatus. Most TCR sequences were uncommon, yet certain public TCRs appeared in many donors. Further analysis, carried out later, found HLA-associated TCR beta chains more clonally expanded than equally common other chains.

Notes on this clone: Its antigen is not known.

The study ran its PCR with 60 Vbeta and 13 Jbeta primers. TCRdb's table, derived via immunoSEQ multiplex PCR, lists solely in-frame clones and lacks some. Among roughly 150,000 clones listed, 82% were seen once. Germline lookup yields CDR1 GTSNPN and CDR2 SVGIG (reference sequence). The CDR3 extends over 13 amino acids. This sequence was found in a male donor in good health and CMV-seronegative. The sample was PBMCs. This sequence joins TRBV30 and TRBJ2-5, with D possibly TRBD1 on 5 matching bases. The J call may be wrong; the DNA end is better matched by TRBJ2-7. CDR3 sequence reads: CAWSVHEGVEQYF. The CDR3 region has the DNA TGTGCCTGGAGTGTACATGAAGGGGTCGAGCAGTACTTC.